This T cell receptor (beta chain) was found in a study of blood T cell repertoires in COVID-19. J was trimmed by 3 bases and V by 4 bases; bases with no gene match: 4. The CDR3 consists of 15 residues. Per germline, CDR1 SGHTA and CDR2 FQGTGA. Clones were sequenced by immunoSEQ multiplex PCR, and TCRdb holds only the in-frame ones, with some missing. Here the sample spans roughly 250,000 clones, under 85% being singletons. Material for sequencing was peripheral blood. The TCR sequence derives from a human donor in a cohort sampled during active COVID-19. The chain combines TRBV7-3 with TRBJ2-1; 9 nucleotides agree with TRBD2. The CDR3 DNA follows: TGTGCCAGCAGCTGGCAAGCGGGGGGCTACAATGAGCAGTTCTTC. Its protein is CASSWQAGGYNEQFF. The full variable domain, in which reference TRBV7-3 and TRBJ2-1 provide the parts outside the CDR3, is GAGVSQTPSNKVTEKGKYVELRCDPISGHTALYWYRQSLGQGPEFLIYFQGTGAADDSGLPNDRFFAVRPEGSVSTLKIQRTERGDSAVYLCASSWQAGGYNEQFFGPGTRLTVL.